These 19 T cell receptor beta chains share one sample of origin, sequenced in a study of shared clonotypes between healthy human individuals. Method: immunoSEQ multiplex PCR; TCRdb's copy keeps in-frame clones and lacks some. The sample holds 2 million to 3 million clones, over 85% seen once. The sample taken for sequencing was naive CD4+ T cells from PBMCs. Noted subset: CD45RA+ positively selected. The receptor set was obtained from a man between 18 and 35 years old in good health. Some clones in this sample may be carry-over from other donors' samples.

The chain carries TRBV28 and TRBJ2-3; the D is unclear. Germline CDR1 is MDHEN and CDR2 is SYDVKM. The CDR3 is made up of 13 amino acids. Trimming stripped 3 bases from V and 0 bases from J, with 4 bases between. CDR3 DNA: TGTGCCAGCAGTTTCGACAGCACAGATACGCAGTATTTT. This sequence encodes CASSFDSTDTQYF. Filled out from reference TRBV28 and TRBJ2-3, the complete variable domain reads DVKVTQSSRYLVKRTGEKVFLECVQDMDHENMFWYRQDPGLGLRLIYFSYDVKMKEKGDIPEGYSVSREKKERFSLILESASTNQTSMYLCASSFDSTDTQYFGPGTRLTVL.

The chain recombines TRBV11-2 with TRBJ2-3; 15 bases map to TRBD2. With 1 base clipped from V and 4 bases from J, the junction kept 6 bases outside the gene matches. The germline V gene encodes CDR1 SGHAT and CDR2 FQNNGV. CDR3 size: 18 residues. In DNA form, the CDR3 reads TGTGCCAGCAGCTTAGGGGGACTAGCGGGAGGTCTTCCAGATACGCAGTATTTT. Translation: CASSLGGLAGGLPDTQYF.

The chain joins TRBV4-2 to TRBJ2-3, with D perhaps assigned TRBD1 or TRBD2 (5 bases each). V was trimmed by 4 bases and J by 4 bases, leaving 15 bases between them. This CDR3 has 15 residues. Per germline, CDR1 LGHNA and CDR2 YNFKEQ. CDR3 region: CASSLGRGVPDTQYF. In DNA form, the CDR3 reads TGTGCCAGCAGCCTAGGACGAGGGGTCCCAGATACGCAGTATTTT.

This chain uses TRBV18 with TRBJ2-3; D not resolved. In germline, CDR1 is KGHSH, CDR2 LQKENI. The V gene lost 4 bases and the J gene lost 5 bases, with 10 bases spanning the gap. This CDR3 contains 13 residues. CDR3 residues: CASSQNFGDTQYF. DNA of the CDR3: TGTGCCAGCTCACAAAACTTCGGAGATACGCAGTATTTT. Together with reference TRBV18 and TRBJ2-3, the CDR3 gives the full variable domain: NAGVMQNPRHLVRRRGQEARLRCSPMKGHSHVYWYRQLPEEGLKFMVYLQKENIIDESGMPKERFSAEFPKEGPSILRIQQVVRGDSAAYFCASSQNFGDTQYFGPGTRLTVL.

This sequence joins TRBV19 and TRBJ2-7; TRBD1 aligns across 12 bases. J lost 2 bases, V lost 4 bases, and 18 bases had no gene match. Looked up from germline, CDR1 is LNHDA and CDR2 is SQIVND (reference sequence). This CDR3 region has 20 residues. The CDR3 DNA is TGTGCCAGTAGTAGAAAACTGGGGACAGGGGGCGTCGAAGCCACCTACGAGCAGTACTTC. Its protein product is CASSRKLGTGGVEATYEQYF.

The chain carries TRBV4-3 and TRBJ2-5; no clear D gene. The end of the DNA aligns better with TRBJ2-7, so the J call may be wrong. This CDR3 is 16 amino acids long. Per germline, CDR1 LGHNA and CDR2 YSLEER. The CDR3 coding sequence is TGCGCCAGCAGCCAAGAGTTGACTGCCCGAGCCTACGAGCAGTACTTC. Translated, it gives CASSQELTARAYEQYF.

This clone has a handful of counts. The chain combines TRBV28 with TRBJ1-1, with D uncertain. Deletions cut 1 base from V and 7 bases from J, with 10 bases between. Germline V gene sequence: CDR1 MDHEN, CDR2 SYDVKM. This CDR3 is 13 amino acids long. The CDR3 protein is CASSLSRAGEAFF. As DNA, the CDR3 is TGTGCCAGCAGTTTATCGCGGGCCGGTGAAGCTTTCTTT.

The chain combines TRBV6-5 with TRBJ2-7; D possibly corresponds to TRBD2 (5 bases). The V gene's germline CDR1 is MNHEY and CDR2 SVGAGI. V lost 0 bases, J lost 1 base, and 10 bases lay in between. This CDR3 contains 15 residues. This CDR3 reads CASSYSIARSYEQYF. DNA of the CDR3: TGTGCCAGCAGTTACTCCATAGCGAGGTCCTACGAGCAGTACTTC.

This chain joins TRBV30 and TRBJ2-5, with 15 bases lining up with TRBD2. This CDR3 is 16 amino acids long. Trimming cost V 5 bases and J 2 bases; bases outside gene matches: 6. Germline V gene data show CDR1 as GTSNPN and CDR2 as SVGIG (reference sequence). The CDR3 DNA sequence: TGTGCCTGGGATCGGGGACTAGCGGGAGGTCAAGAGACCCAGTACTTC. Translating gives CAWDRGLAGGQETQYF.

V gene TRBV27 combines with J gene TRBJ2-7; 11 bases line up with TRBD2. Germline CDR1 is MNHEY and CDR2 is SMNVEV (reference sequence). The junction had 15 bases not matched to a gene; V was cut back by 5 bases and J by 3 bases. This CDR3 comprises 18 residues. This chain's CDR3 is CASSPYSLRTSGFYEQYF. The CDR3 DNA follows: TGTGCCAGCAGTCCGTACAGTCTCCGGACTAGCGGGTTCTACGAGCAGTACTTC.

The chain combines TRBV18 with TRBJ2-3; D may be TRBD1 (6 bases). Trimming stripped 8 bases from V and 6 bases from J, with 21 bases between. The CDR3 loop spans 15 amino acids. Germline V CDR1 and CDR2: KGHSH, LQKENI. For the CDR3, the DNA is TGTGCCAGCACCCGGGACACCCTCCCGGCGGATACGCAGTATTTT. It is translated as CASTRDTLPADTQYF.

The chain couples TRBV18 to TRBJ2-3; possible D gene TRBD2, 5 bases. Trimming removed 3 bases from V and 2 bases from J, with 15 bases in between. The CDR3 covers 16 residues. Germline V gene data show CDR1 as KGHSH and CDR2 as LQKENI. CDR3 nucleotides: TGTGCCAGCTCACCCCCCGGGCTGAGGGACACAGATACGCAGTATTTT. Translation gives CASSPPGLRDTDTQYF. The whole variable domain, filled in from reference TRBV18 and TRBJ2-3, reads NAGVMQNPRHLVRRRGQEARLRCSPMKGHSHVYWYRQLPEEGLKFMVYLQKENIIDESGMPKERFSAEFPKEGPSILRIQQVVRGDSAAYFCASSPPGLRDTDTQYFGPGTRLTVL.

This clone was seen only once. V usage is TRBV5-1 and J usage is TRBJ2-7, with 9 bases lining up with TRBD2. This CDR3 is built from 14 residues. Germline CDR1 reads SGHRS; CDR2 reads YFSETQ. V was pared by 4 bases and J by 3 bases, with 5 bases of the junction left unmatched. In nucleotides, the CDR3 is TGCGCCAGCAGCCCGGTAGCGGGAGACTACGAGCAGTACTTC. Protein product: CASSPVAGDYEQYF.

V usage is TRBV19 and J usage is TRBJ1-2; D gene unclear. CDR3 length equals 12 residues. V shed 3 bases and J shed 4 bases, with 6 bases lying between them. Germline V CDR1 and CDR2: LNHDA, SQIVND (reference sequence). The CDR3 sequence is CASSMAPYGYTF. DNA of the CDR3: TGTGCCAGTAGTATGGCCCCCTATGGCTACACCTTC.

V usage is TRBV4-3 and J usage is TRBJ1-1, with 8 positions matching TRBD1. The V segment lost 0 bases and the J segment 3 bases; nucleotides outside the gene matches: 6. Germline V gene lookup returns CDR1 LGHNA and CDR2 YSLEER. This CDR3 has 16 amino acids. CDR3 amino acids: CASSQDPHRGYTEAFF. The CDR3 coding sequence is TGCGCCAGCAGCCAAGATCCCCACAGGGGGTACACTGAAGCTTTCTTT.

V usage is TRBV9 and J usage is TRBJ2-1, with 8 bases aligning to TRBD2. Per germline, CDR1 SGDLS and CDR2 YYNGEE. This CDR3 comprises 18 residues. Trimming cost V 0 bases and J 0 bases; bases outside gene matches: 8. CDR3 nucleotides: TGTGCCAGCAGCGTAGGGGCTAGCGGGCGCAGCTCCTACAATGAGCAGTTCTTC. This encodes CASSVGASGRSSYNEQFF.

V is TRBV2 and J is TRBJ1-2, with a tentative D call TRBD1 (6 bases). This CDR3 is built from 15 residues. CDR1 is SNHLY and CDR2 is FYNNEI in the germline V gene. Trimming shortened V by 6 bases and J by 6 bases, and 20 bases separated the two germline ends. For the CDR3, the DNA is TGTGCCAGCAGCACCGAGGTGGGGGGGGCGAATGGCTACACCTTC. Translation gives CASSTEVGGANGYTF.

The chain joins TRBV18 to TRBJ1-1; tentative D call: TRBD1 (6 bases). The germline V gene encodes CDR1 KGHSH and CDR2 LQKENI. The CDR3 extends over 15 amino acids. Trimming left V 5 bases short and J 4 bases short, with 17 bases between. The CDR3 sequence: CASSTTTGFGTEAFF. Written as DNA, the CDR3 is TGTGCCAGCTCAACAACTACAGGGTTTGGCACTGAAGCTTTCTTT. Together with reference TRBV18 and TRBJ1-1, the CDR3 gives the full variable domain: NAGVMQNPRHLVRRRGQEARLRCSPMKGHSHVYWYRQLPEEGLKFMVYLQKENIIDESGMPKERFSAEFPKEGPSILRIQQVVRGDSAAYFCASSTTTGFGTEAFFGQGTRLTVV.

The gene calls are TRBV5-4 and TRBJ2-1; 7 nucleotides line up with TRBD2. CDR3 size: 15 residues. Germline V lookup: CDR1 SGHNT, CDR2 YYREEE (reference sequence). The junction had 8 bases not matched to a gene; V was cut back by 0 bases and J by 8 bases. The CDR3 loop reads CASSLAGGRRYEQFF. In DNA form, the CDR3 reads TGTGCCAGCAGCTTGGCGGGCGGGAGAAGATATGAGCAGTTCTTC.